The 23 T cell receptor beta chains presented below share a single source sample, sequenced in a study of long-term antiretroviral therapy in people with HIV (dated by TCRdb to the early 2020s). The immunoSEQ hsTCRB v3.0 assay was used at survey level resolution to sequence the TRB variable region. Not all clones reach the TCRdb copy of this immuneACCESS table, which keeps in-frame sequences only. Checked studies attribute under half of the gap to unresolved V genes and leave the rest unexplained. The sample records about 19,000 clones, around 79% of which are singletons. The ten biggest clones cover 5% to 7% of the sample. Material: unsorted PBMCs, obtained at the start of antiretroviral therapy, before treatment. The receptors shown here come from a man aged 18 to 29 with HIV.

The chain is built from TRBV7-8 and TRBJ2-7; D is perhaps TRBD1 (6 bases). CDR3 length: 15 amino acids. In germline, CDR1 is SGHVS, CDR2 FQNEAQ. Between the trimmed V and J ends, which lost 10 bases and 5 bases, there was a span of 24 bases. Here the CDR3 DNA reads TGTGCCACCCACCGGCCGGACCAGGGGTTACACGAGCAGTACTTC. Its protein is CATHRPDQGLHEQYF.

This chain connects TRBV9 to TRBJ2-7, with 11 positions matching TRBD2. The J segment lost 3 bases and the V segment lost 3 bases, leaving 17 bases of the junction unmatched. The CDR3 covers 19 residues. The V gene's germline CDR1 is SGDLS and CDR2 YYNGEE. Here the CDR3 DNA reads TGTGCCAGCAGCGCGGGGACAGCTAAAACTCTAGCGGGAGGCTACGAGCAGTACTTC. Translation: CASSAGTAKTLAGGYEQYF.

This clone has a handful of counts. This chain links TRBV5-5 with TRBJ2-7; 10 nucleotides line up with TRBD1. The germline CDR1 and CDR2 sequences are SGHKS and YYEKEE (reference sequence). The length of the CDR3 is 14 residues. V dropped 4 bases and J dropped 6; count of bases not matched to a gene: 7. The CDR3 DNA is TGTGCCAGCAGCCCCGGGACAGGGGCCCTCGAGCAGTACTTC. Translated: CASSPGTGALEQYF.

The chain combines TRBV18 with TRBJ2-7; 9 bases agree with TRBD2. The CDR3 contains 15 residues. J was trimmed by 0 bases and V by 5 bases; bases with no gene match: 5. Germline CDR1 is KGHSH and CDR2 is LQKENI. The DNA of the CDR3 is TGTGCCAGCTCAGGTAGCGGGGGCGACTCCTACGAGCAGTACTTC. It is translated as CASSGSGGDSYEQYF.

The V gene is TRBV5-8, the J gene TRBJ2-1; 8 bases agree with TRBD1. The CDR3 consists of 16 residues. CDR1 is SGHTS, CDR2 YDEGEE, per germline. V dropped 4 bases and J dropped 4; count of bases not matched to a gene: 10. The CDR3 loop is CASSPLTGATYNEQFF. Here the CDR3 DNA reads TGTGCCAGCAGCCCGCTGACAGGGGCGACTTACAATGAGCAGTTCTTC.

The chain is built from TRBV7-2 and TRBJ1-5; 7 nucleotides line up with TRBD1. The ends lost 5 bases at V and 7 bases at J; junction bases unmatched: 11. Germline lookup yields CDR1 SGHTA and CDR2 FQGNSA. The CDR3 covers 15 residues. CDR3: CASSPTGALWQPQHF. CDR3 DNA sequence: TGTGCCAGCAGCCCAACAGGGGCGTTATGGCAGCCCCAGCATTTT. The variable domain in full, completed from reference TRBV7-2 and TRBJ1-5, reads GAGVSQSPSNKVTEKGKDVELRCDPISGHTALYWYRQSLGQGLEFLIYFQGNSAPDKSGLPSDRFSAERTGGSVSTLTIQRTQQEDSAVYLCASSPTGALWQPQHFGDGTRLSIL.

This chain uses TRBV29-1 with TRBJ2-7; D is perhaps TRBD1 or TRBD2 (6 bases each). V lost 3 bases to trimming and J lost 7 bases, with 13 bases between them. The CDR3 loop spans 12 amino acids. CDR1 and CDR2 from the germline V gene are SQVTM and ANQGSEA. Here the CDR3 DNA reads TGCAGCGTTGACAACGGGGGCTGGGAGCAGTACTTC. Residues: CSVDNGGWEQYF.

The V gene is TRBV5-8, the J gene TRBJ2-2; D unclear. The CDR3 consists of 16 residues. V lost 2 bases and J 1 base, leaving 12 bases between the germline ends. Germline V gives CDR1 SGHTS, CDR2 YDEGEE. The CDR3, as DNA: TGTGCCAGCAGCTTACTACAAGCAATGAACACCGGGGAGCTGTTTTTT. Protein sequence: CASSLLQAMNTGELFF.

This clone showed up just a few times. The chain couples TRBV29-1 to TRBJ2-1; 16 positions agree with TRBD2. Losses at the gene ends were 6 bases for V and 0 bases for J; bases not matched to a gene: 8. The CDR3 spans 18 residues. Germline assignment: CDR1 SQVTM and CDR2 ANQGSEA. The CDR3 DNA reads TGCAGCGTCCCGGGACTAGCGGGAGGGGAAAGCTCCTACAATGAGCAGTTCTTC. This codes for CSVPGLAGGESSYNEQFF.

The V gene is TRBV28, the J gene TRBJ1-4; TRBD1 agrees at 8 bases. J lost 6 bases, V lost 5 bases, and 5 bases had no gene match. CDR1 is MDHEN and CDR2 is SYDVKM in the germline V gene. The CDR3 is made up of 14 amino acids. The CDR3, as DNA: TGTGCCAGCAGTCAGGGGGCGCGGGATGAAAAACTGTTTTTT. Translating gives CASSQGARDEKLFF. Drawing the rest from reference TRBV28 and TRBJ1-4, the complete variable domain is DVKVTQSSRYLVKRTGEKVFLECVQDMDHENMFWYRQDPGLGLRLIYFSYDVKMKEKGDIPEGYSVSREKKERFSLILESASTNQTSMYLCASSQGARDEKLFFGSGTQLSVL.

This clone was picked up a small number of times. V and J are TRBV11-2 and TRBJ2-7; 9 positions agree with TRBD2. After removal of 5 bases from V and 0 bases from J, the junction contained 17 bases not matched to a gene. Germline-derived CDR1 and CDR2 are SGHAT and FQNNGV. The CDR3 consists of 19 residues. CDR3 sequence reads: CASSLTSRLAGPNSYEQYF. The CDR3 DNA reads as TGTGCCAGCAGCCTCACCAGTCGGCTAGCGGGACCAAACTCCTACGAGCAGTACTTC.

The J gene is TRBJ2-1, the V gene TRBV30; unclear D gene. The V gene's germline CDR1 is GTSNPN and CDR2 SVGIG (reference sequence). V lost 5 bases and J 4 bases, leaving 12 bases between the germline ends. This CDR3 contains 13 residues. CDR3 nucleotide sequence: TGTGCCTGGGAGTCGGCCGGATACAATGAGCAGTTCTTC. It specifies CAWESAGYNEQFF.

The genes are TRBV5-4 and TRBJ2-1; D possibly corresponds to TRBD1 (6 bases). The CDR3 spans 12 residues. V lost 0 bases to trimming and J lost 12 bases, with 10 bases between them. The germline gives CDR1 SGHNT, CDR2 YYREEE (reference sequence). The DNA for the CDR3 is TGTGCCAGCAGCTTGGACGAAGGGGGGCAGTTCTTC. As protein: CASSLDEGGQFF.

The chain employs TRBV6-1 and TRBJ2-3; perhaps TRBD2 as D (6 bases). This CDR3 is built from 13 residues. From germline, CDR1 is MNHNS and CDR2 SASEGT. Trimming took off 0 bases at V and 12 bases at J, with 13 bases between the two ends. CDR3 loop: CASSEALEGTQYF. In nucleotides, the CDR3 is TGTGCCAGCAGTGAAGCGCTGGAGGGGACCCAGTATTTT.

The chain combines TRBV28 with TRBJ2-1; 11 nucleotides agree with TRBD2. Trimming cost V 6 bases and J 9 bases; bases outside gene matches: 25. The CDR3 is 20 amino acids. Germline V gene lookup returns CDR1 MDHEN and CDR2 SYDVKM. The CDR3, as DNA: TGTGCCAGCAGCTCCACCCTTGTTGGACCTAGCGGGAGGCCCGGTAGTGAGCAGTTCTTC. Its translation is CASSSTLVGPSGRPGSEQFF.

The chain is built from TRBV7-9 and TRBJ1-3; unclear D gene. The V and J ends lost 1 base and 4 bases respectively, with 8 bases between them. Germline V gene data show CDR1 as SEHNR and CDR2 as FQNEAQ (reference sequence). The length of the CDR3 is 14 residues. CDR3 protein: CASSLGGLGNTIYF. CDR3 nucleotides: TGTGCCAGCAGCTTAGGAGGGCTCGGAAACACCATATATTTT.

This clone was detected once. The CDR3 here is CASRDRVTDTQYF. The CDR3 DNA sequence: TGTGCCAGTAGGGACAGGGTCACAGATACGCAGTATTTT. J is TRBJ2-3 and V is TRBV7-9; TRBD1 matches at 9 bases. CDR1 is SEHNR and CDR2 is FQNEAQ in the germline V gene (reference sequence). Trimming removed 9 bases from V and 2 bases from J; junction bases left unmatched: 3. The CDR3 runs to 13 residues.

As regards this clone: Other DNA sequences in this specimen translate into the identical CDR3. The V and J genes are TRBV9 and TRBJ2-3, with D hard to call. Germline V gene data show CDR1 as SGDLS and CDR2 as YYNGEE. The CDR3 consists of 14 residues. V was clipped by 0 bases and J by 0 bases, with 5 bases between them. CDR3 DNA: TGTGCCAGCAGCGTAGGCAGAAGCACAGATACGCAGTATTTT. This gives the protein CASSVGRSTDTQYF.

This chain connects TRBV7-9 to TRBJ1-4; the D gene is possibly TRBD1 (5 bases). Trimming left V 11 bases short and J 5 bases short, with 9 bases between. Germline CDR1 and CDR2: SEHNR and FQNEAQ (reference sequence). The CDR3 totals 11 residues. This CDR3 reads CAAGGNEKLFF. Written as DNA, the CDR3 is TGTGCCGCGGGGGGGAATGAAAAACTGTTTTTT. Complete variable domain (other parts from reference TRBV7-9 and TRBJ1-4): DTGVSQNPRHKITKRGQNVTFRCDPISEHNRLYWYRQTLGQGPEFLTYFQNEAQLEKSRLLSDRFSAERPKGSFSTLEIQRTEQGDSAMYLCAAGGNEKLFFGSGTQLSVL.

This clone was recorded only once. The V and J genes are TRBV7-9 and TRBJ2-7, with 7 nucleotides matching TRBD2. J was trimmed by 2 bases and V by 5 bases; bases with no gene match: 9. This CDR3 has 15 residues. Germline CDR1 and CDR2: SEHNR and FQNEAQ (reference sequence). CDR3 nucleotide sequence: TGTGCCAGCAGCCCTAGCGGAGCGGTGCCCTACGAGCAGTACTTC. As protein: CASSPSGAVPYEQYF.

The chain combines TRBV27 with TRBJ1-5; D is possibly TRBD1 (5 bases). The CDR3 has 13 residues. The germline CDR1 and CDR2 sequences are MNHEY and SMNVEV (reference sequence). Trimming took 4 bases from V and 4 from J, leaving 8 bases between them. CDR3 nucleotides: TGTGCCAGCAGTTCAACAGGAAATCAGCCCCAGCATTTT. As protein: CASSSTGNQPQHF.

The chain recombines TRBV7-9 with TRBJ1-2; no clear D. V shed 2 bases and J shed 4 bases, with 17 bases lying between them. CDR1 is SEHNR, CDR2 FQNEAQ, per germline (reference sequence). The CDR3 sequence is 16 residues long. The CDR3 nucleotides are TGTGCCAGCAGCTTACCCGGTGCATCCACAAGCTATGGCTACACCTTC. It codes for CASSLPGASTSYGYTF.

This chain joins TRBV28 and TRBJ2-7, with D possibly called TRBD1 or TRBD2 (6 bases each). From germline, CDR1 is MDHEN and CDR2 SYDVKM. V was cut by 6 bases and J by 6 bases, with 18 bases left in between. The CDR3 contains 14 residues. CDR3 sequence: CASSHSGGGGEQYF. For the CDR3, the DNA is TGTGCCAGCAGCCATAGCGGCGGAGGGGGCGAGCAGTACTTC.